This T cell receptor beta chain was observed in a study of T cell repertoires in aging, cancer and after chemotherapy. Study as a whole: Donor ages fell into six groups from 30 or younger up to 70 or older.

The CDR3 contains 15 residues. Germline V gene sequence: CDR1 KGHSH, CDR2 LQKENI. The ends were cut back, 5 bases at V and 4 bases at J, with 15 bases in the middle. Notes on the study in general: In hematological cancer patients, infiltrated lymphoid organs may have impaired thymic emigration or peripheral T cell expansion. Age-matched healthy donors had significantly more diverse, less clonal blood TCR repertoires than untreated cancer patients. Immunological memory after chemotherapy cannot be judged from the repertoire data.

Multiplex touch-down PCR with TRB-A/B primers amplified rearranged V-D-J TRB sequences. TCRdb fed the multiplex PCR reads into MiXCR, producing one record per CDR3 protein. This sample carries approximately 4,900 distinct CDR3 sequences, 38% of them seen once, and the ten largest clones take approximately 48%. As to this clonotype: Antigen unknown.

Amplification of TCR beta used genomic DNA extracted from peripheral blood. The chain couples TRBV18 to TRBJ2-1, with unresolved D. Sample: blood. This clonotype originated in a human donor with a blood cancer. The CDR3 DNA follows: TGTGCCAGCTCAAGTCGGTTTATCGATTACAATGAGCAGTTCTTC. Amino acids: CASSSRFIDYNEQFF.